One and the same sample provided the 21 T cell receptor beta chains below, sequenced in a study of blood T cells in healthy people across ages. A J-beta primer mix and a sample-barcoded 5' primer were used in a second PCR of about 6 to 12 cycles. Using its own MiXCR run on the 5' RACE reads, TCRdb lists one record per CDR3 protein. The sample carries under 700,000 distinct CDR3 sequences, 24% recorded once. The same data also contributed to another study, on T cells of mothers and their children.

Sequenced: blood. The receptors come from a boy aged 5 to 17 in good health.

The CDR3 nucleotides read TGCAGTGCTAGAATGGGGGCGAGGGGCTACACCTTC. It codes for CSARMGARGYTF. This sequence joins TRBV20-1 and TRBJ1-2; TRBD1 might be the D (6 bases). Germline CDR1 reads DFQATT; CDR2 reads SNEGSKA (reference sequence). V was trimmed by 2 bases and J by 8 bases, leaving 12 bases between them. The CDR3 runs 12 residues.

This clonotype was detected many times. The chain is built from TRBV20-1 and TRBJ1-4, with D tentatively TRBD1 (6 bases). The germline CDR1 and CDR2 sequences are DFQATT and SNEGSKA (reference sequence). The CDR3 totals 15 residues. V was shortened by 0 bases and J by 6 bases, with 14 bases between the two germline ends. The CDR3 DNA follows: TGCAGTGCTAGAGAACAGGGATTTATGGATGAAAAACTGTTTTTT. Translated: CSAREQGFMDEKLFF.

This rearrangement joins TRBV21-1 to TRBJ2-5; TRBD2, the D gene given by the table, was not confirmed from the DNA. TRBV21-1 is classified as a pseudogene. This CDR3 spans 11 amino acids. CDR3 in amino acids: CFGGRAKTQYF. CDR3 in DNA: TGCTTTGGCGGGAGGGCGAAGACCCAGTACTTC.

This clonotype was recorded at least ten times. J is TRBJ2-7 and V is TRBV4-3; 12 bases are shared with TRBD2. The germline CDR1 and CDR2 sequences are LGHNA and YSLEER. J gave up 3 bases and V 0 bases, and 6 bases lay outside the gene matches. This CDR3 is built from 17 residues. CDR3 in DNA: TGCGCCAGCAGCCAAGATATCGGACTAGCGGGATTCTACGAGCAGTACTTC. Translation: CASSQDIGLAGFYEQYF.

The genes are TRBV5-5 and TRBJ1-6; tentatively, D is TRBD1 (5 bases). CDR3 length: 13 amino acids. Per germline, CDR1 SGHKS and CDR2 YYEKEE (reference sequence). V was shortened by 2 bases and J by 11 bases, with 11 bases between the two germline ends. CDR3 bases: TGTGCCAGCAGCTTTCAAGGGGAAGCACCCCTCCACTTT. It is translated as CASSFQGEAPLHF. Supplemented by reference TRBV5-5 and TRBJ1-6, the full variable domain reads DAGVTQSPTHLIKTRGQQVTLRCSPISGHKSVSWYQQVLGQGPQFIFQYYEKEERGRGNFPDRFSARQFPNYSSELNVNALLLGDSALYLCASSFQGEAPLHFGNGTRLTVT.

J is TRBJ2-5 and V is TRBV6-2 or TRBV6-3; D not certain. The J call may be wrong; the DNA end is better matched by TRBJ2-7. Germline CDR1 reads MNHEY; CDR2 reads SVGEGT. The CDR3 covers 12 residues. CDR3 loop: CASSYIRGEQYF. The CDR3 region has the DNA TGTGCCAGCAGTTACATTCGAGGCGAGCAGTACTTC.

CDR3 bases: TGTGCCAGCAGCTGGGGACTAGCGGGGACAGAGCAGTTCTTC. The encoded protein is CASSWGLAGTEQFF. This sequence joins TRBV7-9 and TRBJ2-1, with 13 bases lining up with TRBD2. This CDR3 is built from 14 residues. Germline lookup yields CDR1 SEHNR and CDR2 FQNEAQ (reference sequence). V trimming: 4 bases; J trimming: 10 bases; junction bases outside the gene matches: 4.

Only a few counts were recorded for this clonotype. The chain carries TRBV6-2 or TRBV6-3 and TRBJ2-7, with D unresolved. V lost 9 bases, J lost 3 bases, and 9 bases lay in between. Germline lookup yields CDR1 MNHEY and CDR2 SVGEGT. The CDR3 loop spans 11 amino acids. The CDR3 is CASRNGYEQYF. The CDR3 DNA reads as TGTGCCAGTCGGAACGGCTACGAGCAGTACTTC.

This chain links TRBV19 with TRBJ1-1; D possibly corresponds to TRBD1 (5 bases). The germline V and J ends were trimmed by 10 bases and 2 bases, with 20 bases remaining between them. Germline-derived CDR1 and CDR2 are LNHDA and SQIVND (reference sequence). This CDR3 contains 15 residues. CDR3 DNA: TGTGCCACCGCGGGAACTCACAGGACTAACACTGAAGCTTTCTTT. Its translation: CATAGTHRTNTEAFF.

Concerning this clonotype: One end of the junction is discordant with germline, which a read error may explain. V and J are TRBV9 and TRBJ2-3; 9 positions match TRBD2. The CDR3 runs 18 residues. The V gene's germline CDR1 is SGDLS and CDR2 YYNGEE. The CDR3 nucleotides read TGTGCCAGCGCACTTCCAGGAGCCCTAGCGGGGAGCACAGGTACGCAGTATTTT. Amino acids: CASALPGALAGSTGTQYF.

Only a few counts were recorded for this clonotype. V usage is TRBV5-1 and J usage is TRBJ2-1; 7 bases agree with TRBD2. The CDR3 runs to 16 residues. The V segment lost 2 bases and the J segment 6 bases; nucleotides outside the gene matches: 11. The V gene's germline CDR1 is SGHRS and CDR2 YFSETQ. CDR3 nucleotides: TGCGCCAGCAGCTTAGCTGGAGCCGGGACTACCAATGAGCAGTTCTTC. Its translation: CASSLAGAGTTNEQFF.

Only a few counts were recorded for this clonotype. The V gene is TRBV6-5, the J gene TRBJ2-4; the match to TRBD1 covers 9 bases. This CDR3 comprises 19 residues. After removal of 0 bases from V and 0 bases from J, the junction contained 9 bases not matched to a gene. Germline CDR1 and CDR2: MNHEY and SVGAGI. The CDR3 bases are TGTGCCAGCAGTTACTCGGGGACAGGGTCGAGCGGAGCCAAAAACATTCAGTACTTC. Its translation: CASSYSGTGSSGAKNIQYF.

This clonotype was seen only a few times. The chain is built from TRBV4-3 and TRBJ2-3, with D possibly matching TRBD2 (6 bases). Deletions cut 4 bases from V and 6 bases from J, with 17 bases between. Germline V gives CDR1 LGHNA, CDR2 YSLEER. The CDR3 is 15 amino acids. In DNA, the CDR3 is TGCGCCAGCAGCCGAAATCTAGCGATTGCTGATACGCAGTATTTT. This translates into CASSRNLAIADTQYF.

This clonotype has more than one count but fewer than ten. The chain recombines TRBV15 with TRBJ2-4; D remains ambiguous. Per germline, CDR1 LNHNV and CDR2 YYDKDF (reference sequence). This CDR3 region has 12 residues. Trimming cost V 0 bases and J 8 bases, with 5 bases left between them. The CDR3 DNA is TGTGCCACCAGCAGAGATTTCCACATTCAGTACTTC. Amino acid sequence: CATSRDFHIQYF.

This clonotype was recorded a few times. The germline gene is not matched at one end of the junction; a read error may be the cause. The rearrangement uses TRBV2 and TRBJ2-1, with D possibly TRBD2 on 5 matching bases. Per germline, CDR1 SNHLY and CDR2 FYNNEI. The CDR3 length is 14 residues. CDR3 nucleotides: TGTGCCAGCTGTGAAGCGGCATTGTACAATGAGCAGTTCTTC. This translates into CASCEAALYNEQFF.

In this sample, this clonotype turned up a few times. The chain links TRBV2 to TRBJ2-5; D gene unclear. The J call may not be correct, given that the DNA end is closer to TRBJ2-1. CDR3 length equals 15 residues. Germline assignment: CDR1 SNHLY and CDR2 FYNNEI. The CDR3 loop reads CASSEDRGFHNEQFF. CDR3 nucleotide sequence: TGTGCCAGCAGTGAAGATAGAGGCTTCCACAATGAGCAGTTCTTC.

This clonotype was recorded once. This chain joins TRBV3-1 and TRBJ2-7; D may be TRBD2 (6 bases). This CDR3 has 13 residues. Germline V gene data show CDR1 as LGHDT and CDR2 as YNNKEL (reference sequence). Between the trimmed V and J ends, which lost 3 bases and 3 bases, there was a span of 9 bases. Written as DNA, the CDR3 is TGTGCCAGCAGCCACGGGGGAGGCTACGAGCAGTACTTC. Its protein is CASSHGGGYEQYF.

This clonotype was counted only a few times. V and J are TRBV7-2 and TRBJ1-1; D gene unclear. The CDR3 is 10 residues long. The ends were cut back, 5 bases at V and 11 bases at J, with 9 bases in the middle. Per the germline V gene, CDR1 is SGHTA and CDR2 is FQGNSA. The CDR3 nucleotides read TGTGCCAGCAGCCCACGGTTGGCTTTCTTT. Translating gives CASSPRLAFF.

The table lists this clonotype with a few counts. The chain uses TRBV6-6 and TRBJ1-1; possibly TRBD1 for D (5 bases). From germline, CDR1 is MNHNY and CDR2 SVGAGI (reference sequence). Trimming stripped 0 bases from V and 1 base from J, with 9 bases between. CDR3 length: 15 residues. The CDR3: CASSYSQGPNTEAFF. The CDR3 nucleotides read TGTGCCAGCAGTTACTCGCAGGGCCCGAACACTGAAGCTTTCTTT.

The chain carries TRBV20-1 and TRBJ1-3, with D uncertain. Germline V gene lookup returns CDR1 DFQATT and CDR2 SNEGSKA (reference sequence). The CDR3 covers 14 residues. The V end lost 0 bases, the J end lost 0 bases, and 6 bases lay between the germline ends. The CDR3 is CSARDSVSGNTIYF. In DNA, the CDR3 is TGCAGTGCTAGAGATTCAGTCTCTGGAAACACCATATATTTT.

J is TRBJ2-2 and V is TRBV5-1; TRBD2 matches 12 bases. CDR3 size: 17 residues. J was trimmed by 6 bases and V by 2 bases; bases with no gene match: 8. Germline loops: CDR1 SGHRS, CDR2 YFSETQ. This CDR3 reads CASSFQTSGGLPGELFF. The CDR3 DNA sequence: TGCGCCAGCAGCTTCCAGACTAGCGGGGGCCTCCCCGGGGAGCTGTTTTTT.